The text below deals with one T cell receptor beta chain. The germline V gene has CDR1 SGHTA and CDR2 FQGTGA. The ends were cut back, 4 bases at V and 9 bases at J, with 13 bases in the middle. This CDR3 has 13 residues. This entry is derived from a study of blood T cell repertoires in COVID-19. On the study more broadly: The samples span acute and convalescent COVID-19 from the United States, Italy and Spain.

In the original analysis: Researchers report that nucleated cell counts were estimated from reference gene primer amplification. Measured with immunoSEQ multiplex PCR; TCRdb has only the in-frame clones, and not every one. V and J calls and clone size are as listed in that table; D and trimming were resolved from the DNA. The sample carries some 200,000 clones, around 85% recorded once. V is TRBV7-3 and J is TRBJ2-1; D might be TRBD2 (5 bases). This clonotype was sampled from a woman aged 45 to 65 in a cohort exposed to, infected with or recovered from COVID-19 (not recorded which). The specimen was PBMCs or T cells enriched from blood (not recorded which). The CDR3 sequence is CASSSQDWGEQFF. CDR3 DNA: TGTGCCAGCAGCTCCCAGGACTGGGGTGAGCAGTTCTTC.